These 30 T cell receptor beta chains came from one sample sequenced in a study of CXCR3-negative and CXCR3-positive naive CD8 T cells. The libraries of TRB cDNA were prepared using 5' RACE with UMI labels. Reanalyzing the 5' RACE reads, TCRdb keeps one entry per CDR3 protein, without DNA. The table lists 100,000 to 150,000 distinct CDR3 sequences. What was sequenced was naive CXCR3- CD8+ T cells from blood. Indicated subset: CD45RO-CCR7+CD27+CD95- naive CD8+ T cells lacking CXCR3 (TNR3-). These receptors came from a human donor in good health. Some clones in this sample may be carry-over from other donors' samples.

The rearrangement joins TRBV29-1 to TRBJ2-1; TCRdb's D gene call, TRBD1, goes unchecked for lack of DNA. CDR1 and CDR2 from the germline V gene are SQVTM and ANQGSEA. The CDR3 is 15 residues long. The CDR3 is CSVERGQGSYNEQFF.

The chain couples TRBV6-1 to TRBJ1-2. The germline V gene encodes CDR1 MNHNS and CDR2 SASEGT. The CDR3 length is 15 residues. The CDR3 loop is CASSEVLEGMVGYTF.

The chain joins TRBV5-1 to TRBJ2-5; TCRdb lists TRBD1, though no DNA is available to test this call. CDR3 length: 15 residues. From germline, CDR1 is SGHRS and CDR2 YFSETQ. The CDR3 reads CASSLTGGFSETQYF.

The rearrangement uses TRBV21-1 and TRBJ1-1; the D gene TCRdb calls, TRBD1, cannot be checked with no DNA. TRBV21-1 is a listed pseudogene. This CDR3 is 14 amino acids long. CDR3 region: CASSKARRDTEAFF.

The rearrangement uses TRBV29-1 and TRBJ2-1. In germline, CDR1 is SQVTM, CDR2 ANQGSEA. The CDR3 extends over 14 amino acids. The CDR3 reads CSVPSPSSYNEQFF.

V gene TRBV7-9 combines with J gene TRBJ2-1; TCRdb proposes TRBD1, but this gene call is untestable without DNA. Germline CDR1 reads SEHNR; CDR2 reads FQNEAQ (reference sequence). CDR3 length equals 15 residues. This CDR3 is CASSSGTGYNNEQFF.

The genes are TRBV12-3 or TRBV12-4 and TRBJ2-3; with no DNA, the TCRdb D assignment of TRBD1 cannot be verified. CDR3 length: 14 residues. CDR3 sequence reads: CAILDKDYTDTQYF.

The V call is TRBV7-8, the J call TRBJ2-1; TCRdb designates TRBD2, a call that cannot be tested without DNA. Germline CDR1 reads SGHVS; CDR2 reads FQNEAQ. The length of the CDR3 is 15 residues. The chain's CDR3 is CASSLARLAGRGQFF.

V gene TRBV7-9 combines with J gene TRBJ2-7; the D gene TCRdb calls, TRBD2, cannot be checked with no DNA. CDR3 length: 15 residues. Germline values: CDR1 SEHNR, CDR2 FQNEAQ (reference sequence). The chain's CDR3 is CASSLELSASYEQYF. Combining the CDR3 with reference TRBV7-9 and TRBJ2-7 gives the whole variable domain DTGVSQNPRHKITKRGQNVTFRCDPISEHNRLYWYRQTLGQGPEFLTYFQNEAQLEKSRLLSDRFSAERPKGSFSTLEIQRTEQGDSAMYLCASSLELSASYEQYFGPGTRLTVT.

V gene TRBV5-5 combines with J gene TRBJ2-7; TCRdb's D call of TRBD2 is untestable without DNA. Germline V lookup: CDR1 SGHKS, CDR2 YYEKEE (reference sequence). The CDR3 runs to 15 residues. CDR3 loop: CASSLVSGGAYEQYF.

The chain is built from TRBV7-2 and TRBJ2-5; checking the TCRdb D call of TRBD1 is not possible without DNA. The CDR3 consists of 14 residues. CDR1 is SGHTA, CDR2 FQGNSA, per germline. Here the CDR3 reads CASSQTGYQETQYF.

This chain uses TRBV29-1 with TRBJ1-2; TCRdb gives TRBD1 as the D gene, but with no DNA this cannot be confirmed. The CDR3 contains 12 residues. CDR1 SQVTM and CDR2 ANQGSEA come from the germline V gene. This CDR3 is CSVTGTDYGYTF.

The J gene is TRBJ2-7, the V gene TRBV2; the D gene TCRdb calls, TRBD1, cannot be checked with no DNA. Germline loops: CDR1 SNHLY, CDR2 FYNNEI. This CDR3 contains 14 residues. The CDR3 sequence is CASSGDSRAYEQYF.

The V and J genes are TRBV4-3 and TRBJ2-3; TCRdb gives TRBD2 as the D gene, but with no DNA this cannot be confirmed. Germline CDR1 reads LGHNA; CDR2 reads YSLEER. This CDR3 spans 15 amino acids. CDR3: CASSQSTRATDTQYF.

The chain joins TRBV7-9 to TRBJ2-3; the D gene TCRdb calls, TRBD2, cannot be checked with no DNA. The CDR3 covers 17 residues. The germline CDR1 and CDR2 sequences are SEHNR and FQNEAQ (reference sequence). The CDR3: CASTPTLRGGGADTQYF.

CDR3: CASSVRFEKLFF. The V call is TRBV25-1, the J call TRBJ1-4. The germline V gene has CDR1 MGHDK and CDR2 SYGVNS. The CDR3 length is 12 residues. Filled out from reference TRBV25-1 and TRBJ1-4, the complete variable domain reads EADIYQTPRYLVIGTGKKITLECSQTMGHDKMYWYQQDPGMELHLIHYSYGVNSTEKGDLSSESTVSRIRTEHFPLTLESARPSHTSQYLCASSVRFEKLFFGSGTQLSVL.

This chain uses TRBV19 with TRBJ2-1; TCRdb gives TRBD1 as the D gene, but with no DNA this cannot be confirmed. This CDR3 has 15 residues. Germline V gene lookup returns CDR1 LNHDA and CDR2 SQIVND (reference sequence). CDR3 residues: CASSIGALLNNEQFF. The full variable domain, rest sourced from reference TRBV19 and TRBJ2-1, is DGGITQSPKYLFRKEGQNVTLSCEQNLNHDAMYWYRQDPGQGLRLIYYSQIVNDFQKGDIAEGYSVSREKKESFPLTVTSAQKNPTAFYLCASSIGALLNNEQFFGPGTRLTVL.

The chain combines TRBV9 with TRBJ2-1. CDR1 and CDR2 from the germline V gene are SGDLS and YYNGEE. There are 15 residues in the CDR3. Here the CDR3 reads CASSVTTATYNEQFF.

CDR3 in amino acids: CASSPLGSLYGYTF. This chain links TRBV28 with TRBJ1-2; absent DNA, TCRdb's TRBD1 call cannot be checked. From germline, CDR1 is MDHEN and CDR2 SYDVKM. The CDR3 runs 14 residues.

The rearrangement links TRBV11-2 to TRBJ2-1; TCRdb's D gene call, TRBD2, goes unchecked for lack of DNA. This CDR3 is built from 15 residues. Per germline, CDR1 SGHAT and CDR2 FQNNGV. CDR3 residues: CASSLGGIMRNEQFF.

The V gene is TRBV6-5, the J gene TRBJ2-7; TCRdb indicates TRBD2, and absent DNA this call remains unverified. The CDR3 consists of 14 residues. Germline CDR1 MNHEY, CDR2 SVGAGI. The CDR3 loop reads CASMGGEGGHEQYF.

The gene calls are TRBV11-3 and TRBJ2-5; TCRdb names TRBD2, which stays unverified in the absence of DNA. The CDR3 extends over 17 amino acids. Looked up from germline, CDR1 is SGHNT and CDR2 is YENEEA. This CDR3 is CASSRRLAGGLQETQYF.

The genes are TRBV5-4 and TRBJ2-1; the D gene TCRdb calls, TRBD1, cannot be checked with no DNA. The CDR3 extends over 15 amino acids. The V gene's germline CDR1 is SGHNT and CDR2 YYREEE (reference sequence). This CDR3 reads CASSLWDRGRNEQFF.

The CDR3 here is CASSLETSGKYNEQFF. V gene TRBV11-2 combines with J gene TRBJ2-1; TCRdb names TRBD2, which stays unverified in the absence of DNA. Germline loops: CDR1 SGHAT, CDR2 FQNNGV. This CDR3 is built from 16 residues.

J is TRBJ2-3 and V is TRBV29-1. This CDR3 is built from 15 residues. Per germline, CDR1 SQVTM and CDR2 ANQGSEA. The CDR3 region is CSVSDQSTSTDTQYF.

V and J are TRBV2 and TRBJ1-5; TCRdb's assignment of TRBD1 cannot be checked, as there is no DNA. CDR1 is SNHLY and CDR2 is FYNNEI in the germline V gene. The CDR3 is made up of 14 amino acids. The CDR3 spells CASSEAGANQPQHF. Full variable domain (remainder filled in from reference TRBV2 and TRBJ1-5): EPEVTQTPSHQVTQMGQEVILRCVPISNHLYFYWYRQILGQKVEFLVSFYNNEISEKSEIFDDQFSVERPDGSNFTLKIRSTKLEDSAMYFCASSEAGANQPQHFGDGTRLSIL.

The chain carries TRBV21-1 and TRBJ1-2; without DNA, the TCRdb call of TRBD1 cannot be checked. TRBV21-1 represents a pseudogene. The CDR3 covers 16 residues. CDR3 protein: CASSTPSGGKDYGYTF.

The J gene is TRBJ1-2, the V gene TRBV29-1; absent DNA, TCRdb's TRBD1 call cannot be checked. This CDR3 has 15 residues. Germline CDR1 SQVTM, CDR2 ANQGSEA. This CDR3 is CSVFPGQGAEGGYTF.

CDR3 protein: CASTGTGALEDEKLFF. This chain uses TRBV28 with TRBJ1-4; there is no DNA to check the TCRdb D call of TRBD1. The CDR3 has 16 residues. Per the germline V gene, CDR1 is MDHEN and CDR2 is SYDVKM.

The rearrangement uses TRBV11-2 and TRBJ1-1. CDR3 size: 12 residues. CDR1 SGHAT and CDR2 FQNNGV come from the germline V gene. This CDR3 is CASSLTRTEAFF. Drawing the rest from reference TRBV11-2 and TRBJ1-1, the complete variable domain is EAGVAQSPRYKIIEKRQSVAFWCNPISGHATLYWYQQILGQGPKLLIQFQNNGVVDDSQLPKDRFSAERLKGVDSTLKIQPAKLEDSAVYLCASSLTRTEAFFGQGTRLTVV.